This entry concerns a single TCR beta chain. This clonotype was picked up many times. Its recognized antigen is unknown. Base quality data are lacking; no much larger clone is found one base away. This record belongs to a study of neurological immune-mediated disorders (dated by TCRdb to the late 2010s). With regard to the full study: Among the roughly 34 multiple sclerosis patients, relapsing-remitting MS was present in 31 and secondary progressive MS was present in 3. Peripheral blood TCR-beta repertoires from patients with HTLV-I-associated myelopathy (HAM/TSP), patients with multiple sclerosis, and healthy controls were compared in the study using UMI-based sequencing. The 95 to 110 TCR-beta libraries covered PBMC samples along with longitudinal samples, technical triplicates, and paired sorted CD4+ and CD8+ T-cell subsets. Each longitudinal HAM/TSP and healthy donor was sampled at 3 time-points spaced at about 3-45 month intervals. The cohort included approximately 70 subjects: approximately 15 with HAM/TSP, about 34 with multiple sclerosis, and approximately 20 healthy controls. The study at large found these results: Across subjects, expanded clones never shared an identical CDR3 amino acid sequence, which suggests that the TCR-beta repertoires in every group were private. The highest TCR clonal expansion was observed in HAM/TSP patients, whereas the lowest was observed in MS patients, even when compared with healthy controls. The MS cluster was not associated with any clinical or MRI features, and the authors stated that larger cohorts are needed. In a phylogenetic analysis, the repertoires of 18 out of 34 MS patients fell into a single cluster of related CDR3 sequences, pointing to a possible signature at the repertoire level.

What the time point label conveys for this sample: longitudinal time-point 3. For unsorted PBMC libraries, 2 million PBMCs were used after storage in RNAlater at -80 degrees C until RNA extraction. Multiple sclerosis patients were enrolled in a US clinical protocol under which disease progression was evaluated by magnetic resonance imaging. PBMCs were separated from peripheral blood using Ficoll-Hypaque density gradient centrifugation and then cryopreserved in liquid nitrogen. To synthesize cDNA, template-switch 5'RACE was performed with a primer carrying a 10-nucleotide random unique molecular identifier so that each TCR transcript was tagged. Every sequencing run yielded over 160 million TCR-beta sequences covering 15-18 subjects. The RNeasy kit was used to extract total RNA. Using the KAPA Real-time Library Amplification kit, TCR-beta VDJ regions were amplified with primers for the TCR constant region and the 5'RACE anchor. Sample indexes and Illumina adaptors were added in a first PCR, after which library yield was increased in a second PCR. After Ampure bead purification, the roughly 650 bp TCR product was size-selected on a 2% E-gel SizeSelection system. Before pooling, library quality was checked on a Bioanalyzer, concentration was measured with Qubit, and libraries were quantified with the Kapa Library Quantification kit. An Illumina HiSeq 2500 was used to sequence the libraries paired-end at 2 x 150 bp. To increase sequence diversity, 25-30% phiX was spiked into each library pool. The authors processed their data as follows. Quality-filtered reads were processed with the UMI-based MiGEC pipeline, and over 80% of raw TCR sequences were removed by the MiGEC pipeline during error correction. VDJ genes were aligned to IMGT germline references, and each clonotype was defined by a unique CDR3 amino acid sequence together with V-J genes. Clonal expansion, Shannon diversity and CDR3 relatedness were evaluated with VDJtools (CalcPairwiseDistances, ClusterSamples), while phylogenetic trees were built in CLCbio workbench. A clone was classed as expanded if it had 8 or more unique UMIs, a cutoff based on coefficient-of-variation modelling across technical triplicates. Clones were called with MiXCR by TCRdb after fastp trimmed the public reads at Q25, and only in-frame beta chains were retained. Each entry merges the rows of one CDR3 protein and shows their most common DNA and genes. TCRdb's processing, not the study's, gives the V and J calls here. Across this sample there are about 80,000 distinct CDR3 sequences, with around 4.7% seen only once. The ten top clones hold around 6% of the sample.

From V the trimming removes 5 bases and from J it removes 8 bases, while the gene matches leave 12 bases of the junction unaccounted for. The CDR3 spans 16 residues, from the cysteine through the phenylalanine. Here the CDR3 DNA is all that survives: 48 bases in frame from base 1. For CDR1 and CDR2, the germline V gene lists SGHTA and FQGNSA. Sequenced: PBMCs. Recombination connected TRBV7-2 to TRBJ2-4; a stretch of 10 junction bases matches TRBD1. The receptor was derived from a woman aged 55-69 years with multiple sclerosis. The nucleotide sequence is TGTGCCAGCAGCCAGACAGGGGGCCTAAGGTCGGACATTCAGTACTTC. It specifies CASSQTGGLRSDIQYF. The CDR3 plus the reference TRBV7-2 and TRBJ2-4 genes for the other parts give the full variable domain: GAGVSQSPSNKVTEKGKDVELRCDPISGHTALYWYRQSLGQGLEFLIYFQGNSAPDKSGLPSDRFSAERTGGSVSTLTIQRTQQEDSAVYLCASSQTGGLRSDIQYFGAGTRLSVL.